This T cell receptor (beta chain) stems from a study of shared clonotypes between healthy human individuals. Points from the study as a whole: Rarefaction revealed incomplete sorted-subset sequencing despite large depth.

There were only Caucasian adults among the donors, and all lived in Nashville, Tennessee. Per germline, CDR1 LNHDA and CDR2 SQIVND (reference sequence). The CDR3 totals 12 residues. V lost 9 bases and J lost 2; bases outside the gene matches: 4. This clone was seen once. Its target is unknown. Libraries were prepared by immunoSEQ multiplex PCR; TCRdb keeps only in-frame clonotypes and omits some of them. The sample carries 2 million to 2.5 million clones, around 95% recorded once. This clonotype was sampled from a man between 18 and 35 years old in good health. The specimen sequenced was naive CD4+ T cells sorted from blood. The subset was: CD45RA+ positively selected. This chain joins TRBV19 and TRBJ2-7; 7 bases are shared with TRBD2. The CDR3: CASASGTYEQYF. As DNA, the CDR3 is TGTGCCAGCGCTAGCGGAACCTACGAGCAGTACTTC.